These 30 T cell receptor beta chains originate from one sample sequenced in a study of beta chain features in type 1 diabetes. The whole isolated RNA underwent reverse transcription, so sequencing captured expressed TCRB transcripts. Repertoires were generated with immunoSEQ multiplex PCR, while TCRdb's copy carries only in-frame clones and drops some. This repertoire shows over 300,000 clones, 6.5% to 10% found once; its top ten account for under 0.5%. Sequencing was carried out using central memory CD4+ T cells from blood. These receptors all stem from a woman under 30 in good health.

This clone was observed a few times. The V call is TRBV10-3, the J call TRBJ2-2; D remains ambiguous. CDR1 is ENHRY and CDR2 is SYGVKD in the germline V gene. V dropped 10 bases and J dropped 6 bases, with 6 bases sitting between them. CDR3 length: 10 residues. The CDR3 DNA sequence: TGTGCCACTTATTCCGGGGAGCTGTTTTTT. Translated, it gives CATYSGELFF.

This clone was picked up a small number of times. The chain uses TRBV28 and TRBJ1-1, with D unresolved. The CDR3 is 12 amino acids. The V end was cut by 7 bases, the J end by 1 base, with 7 bases between. Germline CDR1 and CDR2: MDHEN and SYDVKM. The CDR3 reads CASKTANTEAFF. CDR3 nucleotide sequence: TGTGCCAGCAAAACTGCGAACACTGAAGCTTTCTTT.

The gene calls are TRBV4-1 and TRBJ2-1; D is unresolved. Germline assignment: CDR1 MGHRA and CDR2 YSYEKL. V was clipped by 3 bases and J by 7 bases, with 13 bases between them. The CDR3 is 14 residues long. This CDR3 reads CASSQPGQRNEQFF. The CDR3 region has the DNA TGCGCCAGCAGCCAGCCGGGCCAGAGGAATGAGCAGTTCTTC.

This sequence joins TRBV28 and TRBJ2-7; weak D call: TRBD1 (5 bases). The germline CDR1 and CDR2 sequences are MDHEN and SYDVKM. Trimming took off 5 bases at V and 5 bases at J, with 16 bases between the two ends. CDR3 length equals 14 residues. The CDR3 nucleotides are TGTGCCAGCAGTCCATCGACAGATTGGCACGAGCAGTACTTC. Translated, it gives CASSPSTDWHEQYF.

This clone was seen only once. V is TRBV5-6 and J is TRBJ2-1; a possible D gene is TRBD1 (6 bases). Trimming stripped 0 bases from V and 9 bases from J, with 13 bases between. The CDR3 extends over 14 amino acids. Looked up from germline, CDR1 is SGHDT and CDR2 is YYEEEE. CDR3 coding DNA: TGTGCCAGCAGCTTGGTTGGGGGCCGGGGTGAGCAGTTCTTC. It translates to CASSLVGGRGEQFF.

There are a few counts of this clone. The V gene is TRBV9, the J gene TRBJ1-2, with TRBD1 matching 7 bases. Germline V gene data show CDR1 as SGDLS and CDR2 as YYNGEE. CDR3 length: 16 residues. With 3 bases clipped from V and 8 bases from J, the junction kept 16 bases outside the gene matches. The CDR3 sequence is CASSAYRDRPVGGYTF. The CDR3 DNA reads as TGTGCCAGCAGCGCCTACCGGGACAGACCCGTGGGCGGCTACACCTTC.

This clone was picked up a small number of times. The chain is built from TRBV11-2 and TRBJ2-3, with 10 bases fitting TRBD2. The germline V gene encodes CDR1 SGHAT and CDR2 FQNNGV. The trim removed 5 bases at V and 1 base at J, leaving 6 bases unmatched. CDR3 size: 16 residues. CDR3 amino acids: CASSSQSGRGTDTQYF. CDR3 bases: TGTGCCAGCAGCAGTCAAAGCGGGAGGGGCACAGATACGCAGTATTTT.

Many counts were recorded for this clone. J is TRBJ2-1 and V is TRBV19; the match to TRBD2 covers 9 bases. With 6 bases clipped from V and 7 bases from J, the junction kept 7 bases outside the gene matches. CDR1 LNHDA and CDR2 SQIVND come from the germline V gene (reference sequence). There are 14 residues in the CDR3. CDR3: CASRRGRAENEQFF. CDR3 nucleotide sequence: TGTGCCAGTAGACGCGGGAGGGCCGAGAATGAGCAGTTCTTC.

This clone was picked up a small number of times. This may arise from a read error, as a much more abundant clone is one base away. The chain combines TRBV7-2 with TRBJ2-7, with TRBD1 as a possible D gene (6 bases). The V end lost 5 bases, the J end lost 3 bases, and 14 bases lay between the germline ends. Germline V CDR1 and CDR2: SGHTA, FQGNSA. The CDR3 has 14 amino acids. The CDR3 nucleotides read TGTGCCAGCAGCCGCCCCGGACAGTTCTACGAGCAGTACTTC. It codes for CASSRPGQFYEQYF.

This clone was found a few times. Distinct nucleotide sequences in the sample also encode this CDR3. The CDR3: CASSRLAVYEQYF. DNA of the CDR3: TGTGCCAGCAGCAGGCTAGCGGTGTACGAGCAGTACTTC. The V gene is TRBV5-4, the J gene TRBJ2-7; TRBD2 agrees at 7 bases. The germline CDR1 and CDR2 sequences are SGHNT and YYREEE (reference sequence). Trimming removed 4 bases from V and 4 bases from J; junction bases left unmatched: 5. This CDR3 spans 13 amino acids.

In this sample, this clone turned up a few times. The chain recombines TRBV10-3 with TRBJ2-1; TRBD2 matches 14 bases. CDR1 is ENHRY and CDR2 is SYGVKD in the germline V gene. Trimming removed 4 bases from V and 6 bases from J; junction bases left unmatched: 11. The CDR3 is 18 amino acids. CDR3 protein: CAISAGLAGGLNSNEQFF. The CDR3 DNA reads as TGTGCCATCAGTGCAGGACTAGCGGGAGGTCTCAATTCCAATGAGCAGTTCTTC.

This clone was observed a few times. The rearrangement uses TRBV11-2 and TRBJ2-5; D may be TRBD1 (6 bases). This CDR3 region has 13 residues. Trimming pared 4 bases from V and 5 bases from J, leaving 11 bases between. CDR1 SGHAT and CDR2 FQNNGV come from the germline V gene. The CDR3: CASSWAGDETQYF. The CDR3 DNA reads as TGTGCCAGCAGCTGGGCAGGGGATGAGACCCAGTACTTC.

The gene calls are TRBV5-4 and TRBJ2-7, with 10 nucleotides matching TRBD2. Germline V CDR1 and CDR2: SGHNT, YYREEE (reference sequence). V gave up 3 bases and J gave up 6 bases; unmatched junction bases: 12. The CDR3 length is 16 residues. CDR3 in DNA: TGTGCCAGCAGCTCTGATCATCTAGCGGGAGTAGTCGAGCAGTACTTC. Translating it yields CASSSDHLAGVVEQYF.

The J gene is TRBJ2-5, the V gene TRBV11-1, with 7 bases lining up with TRBD1. V shed 5 bases, J shed 5 bases, and the junction held 8 bases outside the gene matches. The germline gives CDR1 SGHAT, CDR2 FQDESV (reference sequence). The CDR3 contains 14 residues. The CDR3 spells CASSDRDSGETQYF. In DNA form, the CDR3 reads TGTGCCAGCAGCGACCGGGACAGTGGTGAGACCCAGTACTTC.

This clone has just a few counts. The rearrangement joins TRBV4-1 to TRBJ2-7, with D perhaps given as TRBD1 or TRBD2 (6 bases each). The CDR3 length is 13 residues. Germline V gene sequence: CDR1 MGHRA, CDR2 YSYEKL. Trimming cost V 0 bases and J 9 bases, with 12 bases left between them. The CDR3 protein is CASSQEGGTRQYF. DNA for the CDR3: TGCGCCAGCAGCCAAGAAGGGGGGACCAGGCAGTACTTC.

The V call is TRBV20-1, the J call TRBJ2-7; maybe TRBD1 (6 bases). The CDR3 has 11 amino acids. V shed 4 bases and J shed 9 bases, with 13 bases lying between them. From germline, CDR1 is DFQATT and CDR2 SNEGSKA (reference sequence). CDR3 residues: CSANRDTAQYF. The CDR3 DNA is TGCAGTGCTAATCGGGACACGGCGCAGTACTTC.

The table lists this clone with a few counts. The chain recombines TRBV5-4 with TRBJ2-7, with D perhaps matching TRBD2 (6 bases). Germline V gene lookup returns CDR1 SGHNT and CDR2 YYREEE (reference sequence). Trimming took off 2 bases at V and 3 bases at J, with 12 bases between the two ends. The CDR3 has 14 amino acids. The CDR3 spells CASSLSGTYYEQYF. DNA for the CDR3: TGTGCCAGCAGCTTATCCGGGACTTACTACGAGCAGTACTTC.

This clone appeared a few times. This chain joins TRBV4-3 and TRBJ2-1, with a weak D call TRBD1 (5 bases). Germline V lookup: CDR1 LGHNA, CDR2 YSLEER. This CDR3 comprises 15 residues. V was trimmed by 0 bases and J by 8 bases, leaving 14 bases between them. Written as DNA, the CDR3 is TGCGCCAGCAGCCAAGAAGGGGCCCCTAAATATGAGCAGTTCTTC. It is translated as CASSQEGAPKYEQFF.

In this sample, this clone turned up a few times. CDR3 region: CASSAGTSGFQETQYF. CDR3 nucleotides: TGTGCCAGCAGTGCCGGGACTAGCGGATTCCAAGAGACCCAGTACTTC. The chain has TRBV6-6 and TRBJ2-5; TRBD2 agrees at 11 bases. CDR3 length equals 16 residues. CDR1 and CDR2 from the germline V gene are MNHNY and SVGAGI (reference sequence). The V segment lost 5 bases and the J segment 1 base; nucleotides outside the gene matches: 6.

The chain combines TRBV2 with TRBJ1-5; D unresolved. CDR3 size: 14 residues. The germline gives CDR1 SNHLY, CDR2 FYNNEI. Trimming removed 2 bases from V and 5 bases from J, with 10 bases in between. The CDR3 region is CASSERQRYQPQHF. DNA for the CDR3: TGTGCCAGCAGTGAACGGCAGAGGTATCAGCCCCAGCATTTT. Based on the CDR3 plus reference TRBV2 and TRBJ1-5, the full variable domain is EPEVTQTPSHQVTQMGQEVILRCVPISNHLYFYWYRQILGQKVEFLVSFYNNEISEKSEIFDDQFSVERPDGSNFTLKIRSTKLEDSAMYFCASSERQRYQPQHFGDGTRLSIL.

This clone was observed a few times. The V call is TRBV15, the J call TRBJ2-3, with a weak D call TRBD1 (6 bases). Germline CDR1 LNHNV, CDR2 YYDKDF (reference sequence). The CDR3 sequence is 14 residues long. V lost 0 bases and J 13 bases, leaving 17 bases between the germline ends. CDR3 residues: CATSRDEQGQTKYF. The CDR3 nucleotides read TGTGCCACCAGCAGAGATGAACAGGGACAAACCAAGTATTTT.

The chain combines TRBV6-1 with TRBJ2-7, with 7 bases matching TRBD1. The CDR3 loop spans 14 amino acids. Trimming removed 0 bases from V and 5 bases from J; junction bases left unmatched: 4. The germline CDR1 and CDR2 sequences are MNHNS and SASEGT. CDR3 sequence: CASSEAGGFDEQYF. In DNA form, the CDR3 reads TGTGCCAGCAGTGAAGCAGGGGGCTTCGACGAGCAGTACTTC.

This clone has more than one count but fewer than ten. V usage is TRBV5-1 and J usage is TRBJ2-2; TRBD1 matches at 9 bases. The germline V gene encodes CDR1 SGHRS and CDR2 YFSETQ. This CDR3 contains 15 residues. The V and J ends lost 1 base and 7 bases, in that order; junction bases with no gene match: 5. The CDR3 DNA reads TGCGCCAGCAGCTTGTGGACAGGGGTTAACGGGGAGCTGTTTTTT. Translating gives CASSLWTGVNGELFF.

This clone was counted between two and nine times. The chain joins TRBV7-2 to TRBJ2-2; 7 bases align to TRBD2. Germline CDR1 SGHTA, CDR2 FQGNSA. Unmatched junction bases numbered 7, after V lost 5 bases and J lost 7 bases. CDR3 length: 14 residues. The DNA of the CDR3 is TGTGCCAGCAGCCAGACTAGCTTAGGCGGGGAGCTGTTTTTT. This codes for CASSQTSLGGELFF.

This clone was detected ten times or more. The V and J genes are TRBV5-4 and TRBJ2-2; TRBD1 agrees at 8 bases. The CDR3 totals 13 residues. Germline V gene lookup returns CDR1 SGHNT and CDR2 YYREEE (reference sequence). Trimming removed 4 bases from V and 6 bases from J; junction bases left unmatched: 2. The CDR3 DNA follows: TGTGCCAGCAGCCTGACAGGGGCCGGGGAGCTGTTTTTT. This translates into CASSLTGAGELFF.

The rearrangement links TRBV5-4 to TRBJ2-5, with D tentatively TRBD1 (6 bases). Deletions cut 2 bases from V and 0 bases from J, with 11 bases between. The germline V gene encodes CDR1 SGHNT and CDR2 YYREEE (reference sequence). The CDR3 has 15 amino acids. CDR3 in amino acids: CASSFGQGNQETQYF. DNA for the CDR3: TGTGCCAGCAGCTTTGGGCAGGGGAACCAAGAGACCCAGTACTTC.

This clone showed up just a few times. CDR3 sequence: CASSFHRRTSGTTSTDTQYF. Written as DNA, the CDR3 is TGTGCCAGCAGCTTCCACCGTCGGACTAGCGGGACAACTAGCACAGATACGCAGTATTTT. The chain carries TRBV9 and TRBJ2-3; 12 bases are shared with TRBD2. Trimming took 4 bases from V and 0 from J; bases not matched to a gene: 15. This CDR3 has 20 amino acids. The germline V gene encodes CDR1 SGDLS and CDR2 YYNGEE.

The rearrangement links TRBV5-1 to TRBJ2-5; 10 positions match TRBD2. The V gene's germline CDR1 is SGHRS and CDR2 YFSETQ. After removal of 4 bases from V and 2 bases from J, the junction contained 8 bases not matched to a gene. The CDR3 sequence is 16 residues long. CDR3 coding DNA: TGCGCCAGCAGCCAGGGGACTAGCGCGTCGCAAGAGACCCAGTACTTC. Translated: CASSQGTSASQETQYF.

The chain links TRBV9 to TRBJ2-3; 9 nucleotides line up with TRBD2. This CDR3 has 17 residues. V lost 0 bases to trimming and J lost 5 bases; unmatched junction nucleotides: 10. From germline, CDR1 is SGDLS and CDR2 YYNGEE. The CDR3 nucleotides read TGTGCCAGCAGCGTAGCCCCAGCGGGAGGAGGAGAAGATACGCAGTATTTT. Translating it yields CASSVAPAGGGEDTQYF.

This clone was picked up many times. The CDR3 nucleotides read TGTGCCAGTTCGGAGGGGGTTCTGAACACTGAAGCTTTCTTT. Translated: CASSEGVLNTEAFF. The chain links TRBV28 to TRBJ1-1, with D possibly being TRBD1 (6 bases). The V end lost 9 bases, the J end lost 0 bases, and 14 bases lay between the germline ends. This CDR3 contains 14 residues. Germline V lookup: CDR1 MDHEN, CDR2 SYDVKM.